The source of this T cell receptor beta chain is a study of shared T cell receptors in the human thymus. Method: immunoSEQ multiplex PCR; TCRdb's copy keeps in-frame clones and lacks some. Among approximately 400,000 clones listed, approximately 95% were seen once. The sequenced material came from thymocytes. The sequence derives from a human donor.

CDR3 coding DNA: TGCAGCGTATGGGGCCCCGGGGAGTACTTC. It codes for CSVWGPGEYF. The J gene is TRBJ2-7, the V gene TRBV29-1; D could derive from TRBD1 or TRBD2 (5 bases each). Germline V lookup: CDR1 SQVTM, CDR2 ANQGSEA. CDR3 length equals 10 residues. The ends were cut back, 6 bases at V and 11 bases at J, with 14 bases in the middle.